The 12 T cell receptor beta chains given below trace back to one sample, sequenced in a study of blood T cell repertoires in COVID-19 (dated by TCRdb to 2019 to 2021). Library preparation was by the immunoSEQ multiplex PCR assay. TCRdb retrieved this table from immuneACCESS and kept in-frame rearrangements only. Not all clones are present; in checked studies, unresolved V genes account for under half, and no reason is known for the remainder. The sample table records 270,000 or so clones; approximately 86% of these occur just once. The ten largest account for less than 3% of the sample. The sequencing input was PBMCs or T cells enriched from blood (not recorded which). All receptors come from a woman younger than 30 who had recovered from COVID-19.

The V call is TRBV7-9, the J call TRBJ2-7; 9 positions agree with TRBD1. There are 17 residues in the CDR3. V was clipped by 5 bases and J by 6 bases; unmatched bases: 17. Per germline, CDR1 SEHNR and CDR2 FQNEAQ (reference sequence). The CDR3 here is CASSERASDRGQGEQYF. The CDR3 DNA is TGTGCCAGCAGCGAGCGAGCCTCGGACAGGGGTCAGGGCGAGCAGTACTTC.

The V call is TRBV9, the J call TRBJ2-1; 7 bases are shared with TRBD1. Germline CDR1 is SGDLS and CDR2 is YYNGEE. With 4 bases clipped from V and 0 bases from J, the junction kept 7 bases outside the gene matches. The CDR3 contains 16 residues. CDR3 DNA sequence: TGTGCCAGCAGCCTGGGGACAGCCTACTCCTACAATGAGCAGTTCTTC. Protein sequence: CASSLGTAYSYNEQFF. Full variable domain (missing parts from reference TRBV9 and TRBJ2-1): DSGVTQTPKHLITATGQRVTLRCSPRSGDLSVYWYQQSLDQGLQFLIQYYNGEERAKGNILERFSAQQFPDLHSELNLSSLELGDSALYFCASSLGTAYSYNEQFFGPGTRLTVL.

The chain uses TRBV6-5 and TRBJ1-4; 7 bases are shared with TRBD1. This CDR3 has 15 amino acids. The V gene end was trimmed by 6 bases and the J gene end by 3 bases; junction bases not matched to a gene: 7. The germline V gene encodes CDR1 MNHEY and CDR2 SVGAGI. The CDR3 region is CASRGTGEANEKLFF. CDR3 bases: TGTGCCAGCAGGGGTACAGGGGAAGCTAATGAAAAACTGTTTTTT.

J is TRBJ1-2 and V is TRBV7-9; tentatively, D is TRBD1 (6 bases). CDR3 length: 17 amino acids. CDR1 SEHNR and CDR2 FQNEAQ come from the germline V gene (reference sequence). The germline V and J ends were trimmed by 1 base and 6 bases, with 21 bases remaining between them. For the CDR3, the DNA is TGTGCCAGCAGCTTAGGAGCAAAAACAGGGCGTCCGGATGGCTACACCTTC. Translating gives CASSLGAKTGRPDGYTF.

This chain joins TRBV7-2 and TRBJ2-4, with TRBD2 identical over 8 bases. CDR1 is SGHTA and CDR2 is FQGNSA in the germline V gene. V trimming: 5 bases; J trimming: 8 bases; junction bases outside the gene matches: 14. This CDR3 is 16 amino acids long. The CDR3 reads CASSENPGTSHDIQYF. CDR3 DNA: TGTGCCAGCAGCGAAAACCCCGGGACTAGTCACGACATTCAGTACTTC. The entire variable domain, with the rest obtained from reference TRBV7-2 and TRBJ2-4, is as follows: GAGVSQSPSNKVTEKGKDVELRCDPISGHTALYWYRQSLGQGLEFLIYFQGNSAPDKSGLPSDRFSAERTGGSVSTLTIQRTQQEDSAVYLCASSENPGTSHDIQYFGAGTRLSVL.

This clone is a singleton in its sample. The CDR3 reads CAWNPGANSDTQYF. The CDR3 nucleotides are TGTGCCTGGAATCCAGGGGCAAATTCAGATACGCAGTATTTT. The chain uses TRBV30 and TRBJ2-3; D may be TRBD1 (6 bases). Germline lookup yields CDR1 GTSNPN and CDR2 SVGIG (reference sequence). The CDR3 spans 14 residues. V lost 4 bases, J lost 4 bases, and 15 bases lay in between.

The chain couples TRBV3-1 (or the pseudogene TRBV3-2) to TRBJ1-2; the match to TRBD1 covers 7 bases. V lost 0 bases to trimming and J lost 4 bases; unmatched junction nucleotides: 26. The length of the CDR3 is 22 residues. CDR1 is LGHDT and CDR2 is YNNKEL in the germline V gene (reference sequence). In DNA form, the CDR3 reads TGTGCCAGCAGCCAAGATCAATGGATCGGGACAGATCCGGACTCTTTCCTCTATGGCTACACCTTC. Its translation: CASSQDQWIGTDPDSFLYGYTF.

This clone occurred a few times. V gene TRBV29-1 combines with J gene TRBJ1-1, with TRBD1 as a possible D gene (5 bases). Trimming shortened V by 4 bases and J by 2 bases, and 14 bases separated the two germline ends. Germline V gives CDR1 SQVTM, CDR2 ANQGSEA. The CDR3 runs to 14 residues. The CDR3: CSVGGLGGNTEAFF. CDR3 DNA sequence: TGCAGCGTTGGAGGTTTGGGGGGTAACACTGAAGCTTTCTTT.

This clone was recorded once. The chain couples TRBV2 to TRBJ2-7; D perhaps matches TRBD2 (6 bases). Looked up from germline, CDR1 is SNHLY and CDR2 is FYNNEI. This CDR3 has 13 amino acids. The germline V and J ends were trimmed by 6 bases and 3 bases, with 12 bases remaining between them. CDR3 sequence reads: CASSPGLNYEQYF. CDR3 bases: TGTGCCAGCAGCCCGGGACTCAACTACGAGCAGTACTTC. Drawing the rest from reference TRBV2 and TRBJ2-7, the complete variable domain is EPEVTQTPSHQVTQMGQEVILRCVPISNHLYFYWYRQILGQKVEFLVSFYNNEISEKSEIFDDQFSVERPDGSNFTLKIRSTKLEDSAMYFCASSPGLNYEQYFGPGTRLTVT.

This clone was detected only once. The rearrangement uses TRBV10-3 and TRBJ2-1, with D possibly TRBD1 on 6 matching bases. The V gene's germline CDR1 is ENHRY and CDR2 SYGVKD. V lost 2 bases and J 2 bases, leaving 13 bases between the germline ends. This CDR3 is 16 amino acids long. The CDR3: CAISENLRGPYNEQFF. Written as DNA, the CDR3 is TGTGCCATCAGTGAGAACCTCAGGGGCCCCTACAATGAGCAGTTCTTC.

The chain uses TRBV12-5 and TRBJ1-5; no firm D call. V lost 7 bases and J lost 2, with 9 bases in between. CDR3 size: 13 residues. The germline V gene has CDR1 LGHNT and CDR2 FRNRAP. Here the CDR3 DNA reads TGTGCTAGTGCCTCGGGAGGCAATCAGCCCCAGCATTTT. Translating it yields CASASGGNQPQHF.

This clone has just a few counts. The chain joins TRBV9 to TRBJ1-6; maybe TRBD1 (5 bases). Germline V gives CDR1 SGDLS, CDR2 YYNGEE. This CDR3 is 17 amino acids long. Trimming left V 4 bases short and J 7 bases short, with 21 bases between. The CDR3 is CASSPRKTHRQNSPLHF. The CDR3 DNA sequence: TGTGCCAGCAGCCCAAGAAAGACCCACAGGCAGAATTCACCCCTCCACTTT.